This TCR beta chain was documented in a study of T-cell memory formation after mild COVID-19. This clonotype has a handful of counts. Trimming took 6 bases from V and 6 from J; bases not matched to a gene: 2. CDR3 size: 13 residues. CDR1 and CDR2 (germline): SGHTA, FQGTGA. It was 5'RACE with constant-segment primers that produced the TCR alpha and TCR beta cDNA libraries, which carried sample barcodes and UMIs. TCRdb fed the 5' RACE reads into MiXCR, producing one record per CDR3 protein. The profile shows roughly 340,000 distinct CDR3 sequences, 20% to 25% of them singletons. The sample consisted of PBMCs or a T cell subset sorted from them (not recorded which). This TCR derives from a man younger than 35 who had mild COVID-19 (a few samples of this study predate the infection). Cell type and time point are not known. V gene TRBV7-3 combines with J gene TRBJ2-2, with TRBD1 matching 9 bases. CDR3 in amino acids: CASSTGGSGELFF. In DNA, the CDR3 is TGTGCCAGCAGTACAGGGGGCTCCGGGGAGCTGTTTTTT.